This T cell receptor (beta chain) derives from a study of T-cell reconstitution after alpha-beta-depleted transplantation in children (dated by TCRdb to between 2015 and 2016). About the study as a whole: Using TCR repertoire profiling, the study quantitatively followed how T-cell immune reconstitution unfolded in children after TCRalphabeta/CD19-depleted allogeneic hematopoietic cell transplantation.

Receptors were amplified or captured by PCR. The instrument given in TCRdb is Illumina HiSeq 2500. Molecular barcoding was employed in the preparation of TCR libraries, with unique molecular identifiers being used to normalize TCRbeta repertoire quantification. The public reads were run again by TCRdb, first through fastp at Q25 and then through MiXCR, and only productive beta chains were kept. Each CDR3 protein gets just one entry, which takes the most common genes and DNA from the rows behind it. The sample table records approximately 590,000 distinct CDR3 sequences; under 12% of these occur just once. About 4% of the sample is held by the ten biggest clonotypes. As concerns this clonotype: No antigen is known for it. Base qualities are missing; no much larger clone stands one base away.

V and J are truncated by 8 bases and 7 bases respectively, leaving an intervening sequence of 12 bases. The CDR3 contains 12 residues, cysteine and phenylalanine counted. The kept DNA is CDR3 alone, 36 bases in frame from the first base. The germline V gene provides CDR1 MDHEN and CDR2 SYDVKM. This chain joins TRBV28 to TRBJ2-1; the D gene assignment is ambiguous. Sequenced here: PBMCs from the stem cell graft donor, sampled from the stem cell graft. The clonotype originates from a human donor who donated a stem cell graft to a child with acute myeloid leukemia. CDR3 reads: CASGPGLNEQFF. Here is the DNA: TGTGCCAGCGGCCCCGGCTTGAATGAGCAGTTCTTC.